These 6 T cell receptor beta chains were all obtained from the same sample, sequenced in a study of blood T cell repertoires in COVID-19. Profiling relied on immunoSEQ multiplex PCR, and the TCRdb table lists in-frame clones only, not all of them. The sample contains approximately 70,000 clones, roughly three quarters of which appear only once. Sequenced material: peripheral blood. These receptors were taken from a woman aged 60-70 years with acute or convalescent COVID-19.

The chain recombines TRBV21-1 with TRBJ1-2; the D call of TRBD1 is as the table states it, not checked on the DNA. TRBV21-1 is marked as a pseudogene. The CDR3 sequence is 14 residues long. The CDR3 bases are TGTGCCAGCAGGAAGGGGGGACAGCACTATGGCTACACCTTC. As protein: CASRKGGQHYGYTF.

The chain has TRBV29-1 and TRBJ1-6, with TRBD1 identical over 7 bases. V lost 8 bases and J lost 0; bases outside the gene matches: 7. Germline V gives CDR1 SQVTM, CDR2 ANQGSEA. The CDR3 consists of 15 residues. The CDR3: CSPNRGPSYNSPLHF. For the CDR3, the DNA is TGCAGCCCAAACAGGGGACCCTCCTATAATTCACCCCTCCACTTT. The variable domain in full, completed from reference TRBV29-1 and TRBJ1-6, reads SAVISQKPSRDICQRGTSLTIQCQVDSQVTMMFWYRQQPGQSLTLIATANQGSEATYESGFVIDKFPISRPNLTFSTLTVSNMSPEDSSIYLCSPNRGPSYNSPLHFGNGTRLTVT.

This chain joins TRBV9 and TRBJ2-3; unclear D gene. Deletions cut 6 bases from V and 4 bases from J, with 15 bases between. This CDR3 spans 14 amino acids. Germline V lookup: CDR1 SGDLS, CDR2 YYNGEE. The CDR3 is CASTNTGLADTQYF. As DNA, the CDR3 is TGTGCCAGCACAAATACCGGGTTAGCAGATACGCAGTATTTT. The full variable domain, with the rest looked up from reference TRBV9 and TRBJ2-3, is DSGVTQTPKHLITATGQRVTLRCSPRSGDLSVYWYQQSLDQGLQFLIQYYNGEERAKGNILERFSAQQFPDLHSELNLSSLELGDSALYFCASTNTGLADTQYFGPGTRLTVL.

The chain employs TRBV5-6 and TRBJ1-6, with D uncertain. With 2 bases removed from V and 7 bases from J, the gap between germline ends came to 10 bases. CDR1 and CDR2 from the germline V gene are SGHDT and YYEEEE. The CDR3 totals 14 residues. The CDR3 reads CASSFREKNSPLHF. In DNA, the CDR3 is TGTGCCAGCAGCTTTCGAGAGAAAAATTCACCCCTCCACTTT.

The gene calls are TRBV2 and TRBJ2-1, with unresolved D. V was clipped by 1 base and J by 0 bases, with 10 bases between them. The CDR3 length is 16 residues. Germline V CDR1 and CDR2: SNHLY, FYNNEI. CDR3 DNA: TGTGCCAGCAGTGAAGGGGCTCTAAGCTCCTACAATGAGCAGTTCTTC. Amino acids: CASSEGALSSYNEQFF.

The rearrangement links TRBV3-1 (or the pseudogene TRBV3-2) to TRBJ1-5; D perhaps matches TRBD1 (5 bases). V was cut by 5 bases and J by 4 bases, with 12 bases left in between. Germline V gives CDR1 LGHDT, CDR2 YNNKEL (reference sequence). The CDR3 totals 14 residues. The CDR3, as DNA: TGTGCCAGCAGCAAACAAGGGGTTAATCAGCCCCAGCATTTT. This translates into CASSKQGVNQPQHF.